A single sample is the source of the 15 T cell receptor beta chains below, sequenced in a study of CD8+ T cells in alopecia areata. Extracted from the samples, RNA was reverse transcribed into cDNA to serve as the sequencing template. Generated by immunoSEQ multiplex PCR, the TCRdb table keeps only in-frame clones and is missing some. The table includes some 150,000 clones, approximately 59% detected once. Noted treatment: oral pan-JAK inhibitor, 5-10 mg twice daily. The sequenced sample was CD4+ T cells sorted from blood, obtained at week 56, from a patient treated with tofacitinib. The receptors were sampled from a human donor with alopecia areata.

The chain recombines TRBV2 with TRBJ2-7; TRBD2 might be the D (6 bases). Deletions cut 7 bases from V and 1 base from J, with 8 bases between. Germline V gene data show CDR1 as SNHLY and CDR2 as FYNNEI. The CDR3 length is 12 residues. The CDR3 DNA is TGTGCCAGCACGGGGGAGTCCTACGAGCAGTACTTC. Translation: CASTGESYEQYF.

The chain employs TRBV7-9 and TRBJ1-4, with D unresolved. The ends were cut back, 1 base at V and 5 bases at J, with 11 bases in the middle. Germline assignment: CDR1 SEHNR and CDR2 FQNEAQ (reference sequence). CDR3 length equals 15 residues. The CDR3 spells CASSLGIGKNEKLFF. The CDR3 DNA follows: TGTGCCAGCAGCTTAGGAATCGGGAAAAATGAAAAACTGTTTTTT. Together with reference TRBV7-9 and TRBJ1-4, the CDR3 gives the full variable domain: DTGVSQNPRHKITKRGQNVTFRCDPISEHNRLYWYRQTLGQGPEFLTYFQNEAQLEKSRLLSDRFSAERPKGSFSTLEIQRTEQGDSAMYLCASSLGIGKNEKLFFGSGTQLSVL.

The chain joins TRBV5-6 to TRBJ1-2; D unclear. The V gene lost 3 bases and the J gene lost 12 bases, with 15 bases spanning the gap. From germline, CDR1 is SGHDT and CDR2 YYEEEE. CDR3 length equals 12 residues. In nucleotides, the CDR3 is TGTGCCAGCAGCTGGCGGTCCCAACCGGACACCTTC. Protein sequence: CASSWRSQPDTF.

The V gene is TRBV5-6, the J gene TRBJ2-3, with D perhaps assigned TRBD1 or TRBD2 (5 bases each). Trimming shortened V by 5 bases and J by 6 bases, and 19 bases separated the two germline ends. Germline CDR1 reads SGHDT; CDR2 reads YYEEEE. The CDR3 has 15 residues. CDR3 sequence reads: CASSGSEGPMDTQYF. The CDR3 nucleotides read TGTGCCAGCAGTGGGTCTGAGGGACCCATGGATACGCAGTATTTT.

This chain links TRBV7-8 with TRBJ2-1, with D uncertain. Germline-derived CDR1 and CDR2 are SGHVS and FQNEAQ. Trimming took off 3 bases at V and 6 bases at J, with 15 bases between the two ends. The CDR3 is 15 residues long. Here the CDR3 reads CASSLSQVLSNEQFF. The CDR3 DNA reads TGTGCCAGCAGCTTGTCTCAGGTTCTGAGCAATGAGCAGTTCTTC.

The rearrangement uses TRBV9 and TRBJ1-2, with D maybe TRBD1 (5 bases). The CDR3 length is 11 residues. The germline gives CDR1 SGDLS, CDR2 YYNGEE. Trimming left V 3 bases short and J 7 bases short, with 7 bases between. CDR3 in DNA: TGTGCCAGCAGCGGACAGATTGGCTACACCTTC. As protein: CASSGQIGYTF.

The rearrangement joins TRBV2 to TRBJ1-5; D gene uncertain. Per germline, CDR1 SNHLY and CDR2 FYNNEI. This CDR3 region has 14 residues. Trimming shortened V by 3 bases and J by 1 base, and 7 bases separated the two germline ends. The CDR3 here is CASSDKLSNQPQHF. The CDR3 region has the DNA TGTGCCAGCAGTGACAAATTGAGCAATCAGCCCCAGCATTTT.

V gene TRBV1 combines with J gene TRBJ2-3; the DNA was not used to check the table's D call, TRBD2. TRBV1 is deemed a pseudogene. The CDR3 is 15 amino acids. DNA of the CDR3: TGCACCAGCAGCCCAGCACGGACTAGCACAGATACGCAGTATTTT. Residues: CTSSPARTSTDTQYF.

This chain uses TRBV2 with TRBJ1-3; TRBD1 aligns across 8 bases. Trimming at V came to 6 bases and at J to 0 bases, leaving 7 bases not matched to a gene. CDR3 length: 16 residues. Germline CDR1 is SNHLY and CDR2 is FYNNEI. CDR3 DNA: TGTGCCAGCAGCGCCTGGGACAGGATCTCTGGAAACACCATATATTTT. Its translation: CASSAWDRISGNTIYF.

The sample holds one count of this clone. The chain's CDR3 is CASSFNLGETQYF. In DNA, the CDR3 is TGTGCCAGCAGCTTCAACCTGGGGGAGACCCAGTACTTC. The gene calls are TRBV5-6 and TRBJ2-5; the D is unclear. The germline CDR1 and CDR2 sequences are SGHDT and YYEEEE. The V end was cut by 2 bases, the J end by 5 bases, with 10 bases between. This CDR3 contains 13 residues.

The rearrangement uses TRBV29-1 and TRBJ2-7; D is uncertain. The germline V gene has CDR1 SQVTM and CDR2 ANQGSEA. Trimming pared 6 bases from V and 5 bases from J, leaving 11 bases between. The CDR3 spans 11 residues. CDR3 DNA: TGCAGCGTGGGGAATAATAACGAGCAGTACTTC. Residues: CSVGNNNEQYF.

The V gene is TRBV5-1, the J gene TRBJ2-7; 8 nucleotides align to TRBD1. This CDR3 has 16 residues. The V segment lost 0 bases and the J segment 0 bases; nucleotides outside the gene matches: 5. The V gene's germline CDR1 is SGHRS and CDR2 YFSETQ. This chain's CDR3 is CASSLVTGVYSYEQYF. CDR3 coding DNA: TGCGCCAGCAGCTTGGTGACAGGGGTCTACTCCTACGAGCAGTACTTC.

This clone was counted a single time. This chain links TRBV4-1 with TRBJ2-2; D might be TRBD1 (6 bases). Trimming took 5 bases from V and 6 from J, leaving 19 bases between them. CDR1 is MGHRA, CDR2 YSYEKL, per germline. This CDR3 has 16 residues. CDR3 DNA: TGCGCCAGCAGCGCCCCGGGTGGGGGCTTCGCCGGGGAGCTGTTTTTT. Protein product: CASSAPGGGFAGELFF.

The chain is built from TRBV7-9 and TRBJ2-3, with unresolved D. Trimming took off 0 bases at V and 5 bases at J, with 6 bases between the two ends. The CDR3 is 13 residues long. Germline CDR1 reads SEHNR; CDR2 reads FQNEAQ (reference sequence). CDR3 bases: TGTGCCAGCAGCTTAGCGCATTTAGATACGCAGTATTTT. This gives the protein CASSLAHLDTQYF.

The rearrangement uses TRBV7-2 and TRBJ1-1, with D tentatively TRBD1 (6 bases). This CDR3 comprises 14 residues. The V gene lost 1 base and the J gene lost 4 bases, with 10 bases spanning the gap. Germline V lookup: CDR1 SGHTA, CDR2 FQGNSA. For the CDR3, the DNA is TGTGCCAGCAGCTTAGACGGGGGCACCACTGAAGCTTTCTTT. This codes for CASSLDGGTTEAFF.